Sequencing of this T cell receptor (beta chain) was carried out in a study of cytotoxic CD8 clonotypes in ibrutinib-treated CLL. About the research overall: After treatment lasting a median about twelve months, range 6 to 36, response samples were collected.

With cryopreserved PBMCs as the source, 2 to 2.5 micrograms of genomic DNA went to TCR beta libraries. TCRdb's copy holds only in-frame clones and misses some; the assay was immunoSEQ multiplex PCR. The sample lists about 45,000 clones; approximately 65% were seen once. Regarding the study as a whole: Contraction or stability on treatment characterized the public clonotypes, which were uncommon.

CDR3 size: 14 residues. The germline V and J ends were trimmed by 1 base and 7 bases, with 15 bases remaining between them. Germline V gene lookup returns CDR1 SGHKS and CDR2 YYEKEE (reference sequence). As concerns this clone: Its matching antigen is unknown.

The input for sequencing was PBMCs, taken after 24 months of ibrutinib treatment. This TCR was sampled from a human donor with chronic lymphocytic leukemia. The V call is TRBV5-5, the J call TRBJ2-7; TRBD1 might be the D (6 bases). The CDR3 nucleotides are TGTGCCAGCAGCTTGTACAGGGCGGTGAGTGAGCAGTACTTC. Its translation: CASSLYRAVSEQYF.